Listed here are 28 T cell receptor beta chains from one sample, sequenced in a study of beta chain features in type 1 diabetes. Study results and caveats: Shortening that was moderate but significant affected the TCRB CDR3s of Type 1 diabetes patients in all four CD4+ subsets.

Their antigens remain unidentified. Since all of the isolated RNA was reverse transcribed, expressed TCRB transcripts were what got sequenced. Only in-frame clones appear in the TCRdb table, and some are missing; sequencing was by immunoSEQ multiplex PCR. The sample has hundreds of thousands of clones, about an eighth seen once. The sample was naive CD4+ T cells from blood. These receptors were taken from a man aged 18 to 35 with type 1 diabetes.

This clone was seen only a few times. V usage is TRBV2 and J usage is TRBJ2-7; D is perhaps TRBD1 or TRBD2 (5 bases each). CDR1 is SNHLY, CDR2 FYNNEI, per germline. This CDR3 has 14 residues. Trimming stripped 8 bases from V and 2 bases from J, with 16 bases between. CDR3 nucleotide sequence: TGTGCCAGCGGGACCGGGGATGTGGCCTACGAGCAGTACTTC. Translating gives CASGTGDVAYEQYF.

This clone was seen a few times. The same CDR3 arises from other DNA sequences in this sample as well. The chain recombines TRBV30 with TRBJ2-3; D gene unclear. Germline-derived CDR1 and CDR2 are GTSNPN and SVGIG (reference sequence). The CDR3 sequence is 12 residues long. The ends were cut back, 2 bases at V and 3 bases at J, with 6 bases in the middle. CDR3 residues: CAWSTGTDTQYF. The DNA for the CDR3 is TGTGCCTGGAGTACCGGGACAGATACGCAGTATTTT.

The rearrangement links TRBV15 to TRBJ1-1, with TRBD1 matching over 9 bases. V shed 0 bases and J 5 bases; nucleotides not matched to a gene: 4. Germline V lookup: CDR1 LNHNV, CDR2 YYDKDF (reference sequence). The CDR3 runs to 15 residues. CDR3 sequence: CATSREGTGWTEAFF. The CDR3, as DNA: TGTGCCACCAGCAGAGAGGGGACAGGGTGGACTGAAGCTTTCTTT.

The chain has TRBV14 and TRBJ1-2, with D hard to call. Germline CDR1 and CDR2: SGHDN and FVKESK. The CDR3 totals 15 residues. Trimming stripped 1 base from V and 5 bases from J, with 14 bases between. The CDR3 nucleotides are TGTGCCAGCAGCCAAGCCTGGGCAGGCCCTTATGGCTACACCTTC. It translates to CASSQAWAGPYGYTF.

This sequence joins TRBV7-9 and TRBJ1-5; D uncertain. V lost 5 bases to trimming and J lost 1 base, with 3 bases between them. The germline V gene encodes CDR1 SEHNR and CDR2 FQNEAQ (reference sequence). The CDR3 extends over 12 amino acids. The CDR3 spells CASSPSNQPQHF. DNA of the CDR3: TGTGCCAGCAGCCCCAGCAATCAGCCCCAGCATTTT.

This clone was seen a handful of times. V gene TRBV5-1 combines with J gene TRBJ2-7; D is ambiguous. CDR3 size: 14 residues. Germline-derived CDR1 and CDR2 are SGHRS and YFSETQ. V lost 4 bases and J 3 bases, leaving 14 bases between the germline ends. CDR3 coding DNA: TGCGCCAGCAGCCCTAGGGCTCCCGTCTACGAGCAGTACTTC. It encodes CASSPRAPVYEQYF. The full variable domain, completed using reference TRBV5-1 and TRBJ2-7, is KAGVTQTPRYLIKTRGQQVTLSCSPISGHRSVSWYQQTPGQGLQFLFEYFSETQRNKGNFPGRFSGRQFSNSRSEMNVSTLELGDSALYLCASSPRAPVYEQYFGPGTRLTVT.

This clone was seen more than once but under ten times. This chain uses TRBV13 with TRBJ1-4; D gene unclear. The CDR3 consists of 17 residues. Trimming stripped 3 bases from V and 0 bases from J, with 14 bases between. The germline CDR1 and CDR2 sequences are PRHDT and FYEKMQ (reference sequence). The CDR3 DNA sequence: TGTGCCAGCAGCTTCGGTCGGCCCCTTGCAACTAATGAAAAACTGTTTTTT. Translated, it gives CASSFGRPLATNEKLFF.

This clone showed up just a few times. The same CDR3 arises from other DNA sequences in this sample as well. The chain has TRBV5-1 and TRBJ1-1; D remains unclear. The CDR3 totals 14 residues. CDR1 SGHRS and CDR2 YFSETQ come from the germline V gene. Trimming removed 4 bases from V and 0 bases from J, with 10 bases in between. The CDR3 loop is CASSPSGMNTEAFF. The CDR3 bases are TGCGCCAGCAGCCCGTCTGGTATGAACACTGAAGCTTTCTTT.

This clone has just a few counts. V gene TRBV10-3 combines with J gene TRBJ2-3; D is perhaps TRBD1 (7 bases). CDR1 is ENHRY, CDR2 SYGVKD, per germline. V was pared by 4 bases and J by 2 bases, with 13 bases between. The CDR3 contains 15 residues. In nucleotides, the CDR3 is TGTGCCATCAGTGTTGGGGGGACAGTCACAGATACGCAGTATTTT. Its protein product is CAISVGGTVTDTQYF.

The chain links TRBV10-3 to TRBJ2-7, with TRBD1 identical over 9 bases. Germline CDR1 and CDR2: ENHRY and SYGVKD. Trimming at V came to 7 bases and at J to 5 bases, leaving 9 bases not matched to a gene. The CDR3 consists of 14 residues. CDR3 residues: CAITRGQGVHEQYF. The CDR3 DNA sequence: TGTGCCATCACTAGGGGACAGGGCGTCCACGAGCAGTACTTC.

J is TRBJ2-5 and V is TRBV20-1; D uncertain. Germline V gives CDR1 DFQATT, CDR2 SNEGSKA (reference sequence). This CDR3 is 11 amino acids long. Trimming removed 5 bases at V and 2 bases at J, with 6 bases between. DNA for the CDR3: TGCAGTGCTGGCAGTCAAGAGACCCAGTACTTC. Its translation: CSAGSQETQYF.

The gene calls are TRBV5-1 and TRBJ2-5; D may correspond to TRBD1 or TRBD2 (6 bases each). Per the germline V gene, CDR1 is SGHRS and CDR2 is YFSETQ. The CDR3 is made up of 15 amino acids. V lost 5 bases to trimming and J lost 5 bases, with 19 bases between them. CDR3 loop: CASRLRPQGGETQYF. CDR3 DNA: TGCGCCAGCAGATTACGGCCCCAAGGGGGGGAGACCCAGTACTTC.

The sample holds a few counts of this clone. The chain couples TRBV19 to TRBJ1-1, with D perhaps TRBD1 (5 bases). V shed 10 bases and J shed 1 base, with 16 bases lying between them. This CDR3 region has 14 residues. The germline gives CDR1 LNHDA, CDR2 SQIVND (reference sequence). DNA of the CDR3: TGTGCCACCGCCCAGGGATTTGGGAACACTGAAGCTTTCTTT. Its translation: CATAQGFGNTEAFF. Together with reference TRBV19 and TRBJ1-1, the CDR3 gives the full variable domain: DGGITQSPKYLFRKEGQNVTLSCEQNLNHDAMYWYRQDPGQGLRLIYYSQIVNDFQKGDIAEGYSVSREKKESFPLTVTSAQKNPTAFYLCATAQGFGNTEAFFGQGTRLTVV.

This sequence joins TRBV29-1 and TRBJ1-2; 9 bases are shared with TRBD1. The germline CDR1 and CDR2 sequences are SQVTM and ANQGSEA. This CDR3 has 13 amino acids. Trimming cost V 8 bases and J 7 bases; bases outside gene matches: 11. This CDR3 reads CSTLRDRESGYTF. The CDR3 DNA is TGCAGCACCCTCCGGGACAGGGAAAGTGGCTACACCTTC.

There are a few counts of this clone. This sequence joins TRBV2 and TRBJ1-5; 8 nucleotides align to TRBD1. Germline V gene sequence: CDR1 SNHLY, CDR2 FYNNEI. Trimming cost V 4 bases and J 7 bases; bases outside gene matches: 15. The CDR3 consists of 17 residues. CDR3 bases: TGTGCCAGCAGTGGAGTTTTACCGGGACAGGAGGGGCAGCCCCAGCATTTT. It translates to CASSGVLPGQEGQPQHF.

V and J are TRBV30 and TRBJ1-1; unclear D gene. The CDR3 covers 12 residues. Germline V CDR1 and CDR2: GTSNPN, SVGIG (reference sequence). V dropped 8 bases and J dropped 2 bases, with 12 bases sitting between them. The CDR3 region is CARDGLNTEAFF. In nucleotides, the CDR3 is TGTGCCCGAGACGGACTAAACACTGAAGCTTTCTTT.

Only a few counts were recorded for this clone. The chain uses TRBV29-1 and TRBJ2-7; D ambiguous. The length of the CDR3 is 11 residues. V lost 7 bases and J lost 7, with 14 bases in between. Germline CDR1 and CDR2: SQVTM and ANQGSEA. CDR3 residues: CSAETRWEQYF. In DNA form, the CDR3 reads TGCAGCGCCGAGACCAGGTGGGAGCAGTACTTC.

There are a few counts of this clone. This rearrangement joins TRBV10-3 to TRBJ2-5; a possible D gene is TRBD1 (5 bases). Germline V gene data show CDR1 as ENHRY and CDR2 as SYGVKD. The CDR3 loop spans 14 amino acids. Trimming left V 0 bases short and J 3 bases short, with 8 bases between. The DNA for the CDR3 is TGTGCCATCAGTGAGTCCGCCAGGGAAGAGACCCAGTACTTC. Translating it yields CAISESAREETQYF.

The V gene is TRBV5-1, the J gene TRBJ2-1; TRBD2 might be the D (6 bases). V was pared by 4 bases and J by 2 bases, with 16 bases between. The CDR3 extends over 16 amino acids. Germline V gene data show CDR1 as SGHRS and CDR2 as YFSETQ. CDR3 bases: TGCGCCAGCAGCCTCCTGGGACTGCTTACCTACAATGAGCAGTTCTTC. This codes for CASSLLGLLTYNEQFF.

This chain uses TRBV7-2 with TRBJ1-2; D is perhaps TRBD1 (6 bases). The CDR3 covers 12 residues. V shed 5 bases and J shed 8 bases, with 12 bases lying between them. Germline V gene lookup returns CDR1 SGHTA and CDR2 FQGNSA. The CDR3 DNA reads TGTGCCAGCAGCATTACAGGGAACGGCTACACCTTC. Its protein product is CASSITGNGYTF.

This clone occurred a few times. The chain joins TRBV10-3 to TRBJ2-5; tentative D call: TRBD2 (7 bases). Trimming stripped 2 bases from V and 5 bases from J, with 21 bases between. The CDR3 has 17 amino acids. The germline gives CDR1 ENHRY, CDR2 SYGVKD. The DNA of the CDR3 is TGTGCCATCAGTGAGCCCCCATGGGGGGGCGCCGGGGAGACCCAGTACTTC. Translation: CAISEPPWGGAGETQYF.

Only a few counts were recorded for this clone. The CDR3 protein is CASSPQGAGYGYTF. CDR3 bases: TGTGCCAGCAGCCCACAGGGGGCTGGCTATGGCTACACCTTC. The chain carries TRBV6-5 and TRBJ1-2, with TRBD1 matching 9 bases. V lost 6 bases and J lost 4; bases outside the gene matches: 6. The CDR3 has 14 amino acids. CDR1 is MNHEY, CDR2 SVGAGI, per germline.

The gene calls are TRBV2 and TRBJ2-3, with 7 bases aligning to TRBD2. Germline CDR1 is SNHLY and CDR2 is FYNNEI. This CDR3 is 14 amino acids long. Trimming took 9 bases from V and 2 from J; bases not matched to a gene: 8. The CDR3 sequence: CARRPGTTTDTQYF. The DNA for the CDR3 is TGTGCCAGAAGACCCGGGACTACCACAGATACGCAGTATTTT.

This rearrangement joins TRBV2 to TRBJ2-5; TRBD2 agrees at 13 bases. J was trimmed by 5 bases and V by 5 bases; bases with no gene match: 5. CDR3 length: 15 amino acids. Germline loops: CDR1 SNHLY, CDR2 FYNNEI. The CDR3 reads CASSKTTSGGETQYF. DNA for the CDR3: TGTGCCAGCAGTAAAACGACTAGCGGGGGGGAGACCCAGTACTTC.

In this sample, this clone turned up a few times. The rearrangement joins TRBV6-1 to TRBJ2-2; D remains unclear. V was trimmed by 0 bases and J by 9 bases, leaving 8 bases between them. The CDR3 has 13 residues. Germline CDR1 reads MNHNS; CDR2 reads SASEGT. The CDR3 coding sequence is TGTGCCAGCAGTGAAGCGCGTGGCAGGGAGCTGTTTTTT. Its protein is CASSEARGRELFF.

This clone was detected only a few times. In DNA, the CDR3 is TGTGCCAGTAGGGACAGGGCGAACACCGGGGAGCTGTTTTTT. As protein: CASRDRANTGELFF. The rearrangement links TRBV25-1 to TRBJ2-2, with 9 bases fitting TRBD1. The junction had 2 bases not matched to a gene; V was cut back by 9 bases and J by 0 bases. The length of the CDR3 is 14 residues. Per the germline V gene, CDR1 is MGHDK and CDR2 is SYGVNS.

A few counts support this clone. The chain is built from TRBV7-9 and TRBJ1-4; tentative D call: TRBD1 (5 bases). This CDR3 region has 15 residues. Trimming removed 5 bases at V and 7 bases at J, with 17 bases between. Germline CDR1 SEHNR, CDR2 FQNEAQ (reference sequence). This CDR3 is CASSQDGGGGEKLFF. The DNA of the CDR3 is TGTGCCAGCAGCCAAGACGGGGGAGGAGGTGAAAAACTGTTTTTT.

The genes are TRBV25-1 and TRBJ1-5; D is undetermined. The CDR3 contains 15 residues. CDR1 MGHDK and CDR2 SYGVNS come from the germline V gene. Trimming left V 6 bases short and J 0 bases short, with 12 bases between. CDR3 in DNA: TGTGCCAGCAGACAAAGAGAGTATAGCAATCAGCCCCAGCATTTT. Its translation: CASRQREYSNQPQHF.